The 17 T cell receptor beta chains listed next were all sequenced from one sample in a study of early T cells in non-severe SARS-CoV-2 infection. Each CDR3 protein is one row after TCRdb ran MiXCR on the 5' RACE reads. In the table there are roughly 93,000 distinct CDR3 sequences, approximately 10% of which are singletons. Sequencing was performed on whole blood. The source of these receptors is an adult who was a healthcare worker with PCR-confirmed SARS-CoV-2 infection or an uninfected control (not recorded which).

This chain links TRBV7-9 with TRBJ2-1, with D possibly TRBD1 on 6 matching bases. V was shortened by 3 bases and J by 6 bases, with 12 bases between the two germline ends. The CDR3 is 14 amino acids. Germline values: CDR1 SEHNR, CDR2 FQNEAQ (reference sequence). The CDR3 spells CASSLGQGSNEQFF. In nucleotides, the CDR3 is TGTGCCAGCAGCTTGGGGCAGGGGTCCAATGAGCAGTTCTTC.

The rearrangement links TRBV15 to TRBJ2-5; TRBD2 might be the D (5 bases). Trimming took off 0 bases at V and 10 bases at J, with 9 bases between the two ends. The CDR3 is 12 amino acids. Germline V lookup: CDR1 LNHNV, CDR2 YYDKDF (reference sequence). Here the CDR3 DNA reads TGTGCCACCAGCAGAGATGCGGGTGTCCAGTACTTC. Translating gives CATSRDAGVQYF.

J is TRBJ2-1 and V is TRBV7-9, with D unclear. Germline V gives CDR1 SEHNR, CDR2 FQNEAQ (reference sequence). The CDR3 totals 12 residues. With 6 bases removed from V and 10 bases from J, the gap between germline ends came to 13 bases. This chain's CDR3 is CASSLAVKEQFF. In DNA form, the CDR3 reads TGTGCCAGCAGTTTGGCAGTAAAGGAGCAGTTCTTC.

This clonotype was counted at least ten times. The CDR3 nucleotides read TGTGCCAGCAGCCCGACCGGGACCTCCTATAATTCACCCCTCCACTTT. It yields the protein CASSPTGTSYNSPLHF. The chain carries TRBV7-6 and TRBJ1-6; TRBD1 is a possible D gene (5 bases). The CDR3 is 16 amino acids. In germline, CDR1 is SGHVS, CDR2 FNYEAQ. V was cut by 5 bases and J by 0 bases, with 11 bases left in between. Using reference TRBV7-6 and TRBJ1-6 for the parts outside the CDR3, the full variable domain is GAGVSQSPRYKVTKRGQDVALRCDPISGHVSLYWYRQALGQGPEFLTYFNYEAQQDKSGLPNDRFSAERPEGSISTLTIQRTEQRDSAMYRCASSPTGTSYNSPLHFGNGTRLTVT.

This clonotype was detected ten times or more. CDR3 coding DNA: TGTGCCAGCAGCTCTGATGGGGGGATAAACACTGAAGCTTTCTTT. This encodes CASSSDGGINTEAFF. The V call is TRBV5-6, the J call TRBJ1-1; TRBD1 is a possible D gene (5 bases). V was cut by 3 bases and J by 2 bases, with 14 bases left in between. The germline V gene has CDR1 SGHDT and CDR2 YYEEEE. The CDR3 totals 15 residues.

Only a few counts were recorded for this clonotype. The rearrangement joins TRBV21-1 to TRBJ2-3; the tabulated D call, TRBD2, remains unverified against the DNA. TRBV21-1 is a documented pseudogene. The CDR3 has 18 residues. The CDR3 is CASSKAVGRDLKQDTQYF. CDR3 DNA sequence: TGTGCCAGCAGCAAAGCGGTCGGCAGGGACCTAAAACAAGATACGCAGTATTTT.

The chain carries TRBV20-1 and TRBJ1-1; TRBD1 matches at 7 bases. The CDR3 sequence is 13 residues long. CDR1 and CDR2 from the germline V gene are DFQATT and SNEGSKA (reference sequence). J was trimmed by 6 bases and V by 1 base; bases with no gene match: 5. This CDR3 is CSARGQGISEAFF. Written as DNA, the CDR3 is TGCAGTGCTAGAGGACAGGGTATATCTGAAGCTTTCTTT.

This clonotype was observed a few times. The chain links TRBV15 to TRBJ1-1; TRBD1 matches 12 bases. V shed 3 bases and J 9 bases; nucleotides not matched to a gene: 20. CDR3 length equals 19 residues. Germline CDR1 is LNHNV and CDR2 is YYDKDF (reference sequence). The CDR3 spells CATSRNPVGQGAIKGKAFF. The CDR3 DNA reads TGTGCCACCAGCAGGAATCCCGTGGGACAGGGGGCGATTAAGGGTAAAGCTTTCTTT. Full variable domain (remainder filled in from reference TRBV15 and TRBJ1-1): DAMVIQNPRYQVTQFGKPVTLSCSQTLNHNVMYWYQQKSSQAPKLLFHYYDKDFNNEADTPDNFQSRRPNTSFCFLDIRSPGLGDTAMYLCATSRNPVGQGAIKGKAFFGQGTRLTVV.

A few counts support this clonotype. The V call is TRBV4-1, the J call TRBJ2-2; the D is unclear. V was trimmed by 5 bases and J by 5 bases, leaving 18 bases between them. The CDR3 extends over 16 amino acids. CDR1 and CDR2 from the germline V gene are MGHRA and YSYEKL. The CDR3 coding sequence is TGCGCCAGCAGCTCCGCAGAAAGGGTAGAGACCGGGGAGCTGTTTTTT. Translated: CASSSAERVETGELFF.

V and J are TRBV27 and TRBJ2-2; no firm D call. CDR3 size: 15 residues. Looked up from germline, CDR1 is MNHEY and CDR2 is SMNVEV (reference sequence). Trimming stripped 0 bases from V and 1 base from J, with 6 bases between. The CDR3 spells CASSLSDGNTGELFF. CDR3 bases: TGTGCCAGCAGTTTATCGGACGGGAACACCGGGGAGCTGTTTTTT.

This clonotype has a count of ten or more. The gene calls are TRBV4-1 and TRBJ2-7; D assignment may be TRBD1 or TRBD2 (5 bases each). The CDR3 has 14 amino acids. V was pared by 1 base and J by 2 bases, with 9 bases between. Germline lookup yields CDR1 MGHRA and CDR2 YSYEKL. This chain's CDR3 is CASSQAGPPYEQYF. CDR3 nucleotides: TGCGCCAGCAGCCAAGCGGGGCCCCCCTACGAGCAGTACTTC.

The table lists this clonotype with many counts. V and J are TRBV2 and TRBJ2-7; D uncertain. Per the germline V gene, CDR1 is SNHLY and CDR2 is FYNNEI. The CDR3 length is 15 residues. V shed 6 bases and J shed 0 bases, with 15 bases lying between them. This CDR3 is CASSRFFRTSYEQYF. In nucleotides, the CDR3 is TGTGCCAGCAGCCGTTTTTTTAGGACCTCCTACGAGCAGTACTTC.

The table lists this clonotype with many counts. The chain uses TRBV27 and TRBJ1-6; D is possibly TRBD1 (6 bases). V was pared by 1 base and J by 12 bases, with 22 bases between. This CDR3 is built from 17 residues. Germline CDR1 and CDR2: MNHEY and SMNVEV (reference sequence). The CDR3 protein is CASSLFRGGETLQPLHF. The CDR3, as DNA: TGTGCCAGCAGTTTATTCAGGGGAGGTGAGACCCTCCAACCCCTCCACTTT.

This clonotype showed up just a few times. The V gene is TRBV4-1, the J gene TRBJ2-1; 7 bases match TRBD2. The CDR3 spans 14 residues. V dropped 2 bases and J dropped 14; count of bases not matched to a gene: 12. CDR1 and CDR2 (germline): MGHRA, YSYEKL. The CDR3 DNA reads TGCGCCAGCAGCCAACCTGGGAGGGGACTCGAGGAGTTCTTC. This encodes CASSQPGRGLEEFF.

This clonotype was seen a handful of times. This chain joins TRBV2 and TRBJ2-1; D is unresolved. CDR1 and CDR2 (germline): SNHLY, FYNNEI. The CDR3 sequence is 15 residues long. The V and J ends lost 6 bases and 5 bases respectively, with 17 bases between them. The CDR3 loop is CASSSKGLPDNEQFF. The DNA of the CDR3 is TGTGCCAGCAGCTCAAAGGGTCTCCCGGACAATGAGCAGTTCTTC.

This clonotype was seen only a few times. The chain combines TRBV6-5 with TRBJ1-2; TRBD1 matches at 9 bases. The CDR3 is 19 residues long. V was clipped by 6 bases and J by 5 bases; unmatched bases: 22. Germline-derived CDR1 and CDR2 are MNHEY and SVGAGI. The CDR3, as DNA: TGTGCCAGCAGATCCTGGAGGCACAGGGGGCTGGCATGGCCATATGGCTACACCTTC. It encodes CASRSWRHRGLAWPYGYTF.

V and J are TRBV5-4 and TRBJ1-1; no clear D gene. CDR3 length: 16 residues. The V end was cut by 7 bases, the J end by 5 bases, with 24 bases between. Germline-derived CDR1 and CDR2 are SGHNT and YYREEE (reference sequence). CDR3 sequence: CASCNAETRSKTEAFF. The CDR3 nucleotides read TGTGCCAGCTGCAATGCCGAGACGCGAAGCAAGACTGAAGCTTTCTTT.